The rows below give T cell receptor beta chains drawn from one sample of a study of long-term antiretroviral therapy in people with HIV. This table comes from immunoSEQ multiplex PCR, and its TCRdb copy is limited to in-frame clones, with some not included. The sample records about 24,000 clones, about 95% being singletons. The material was unsorted PBMCs, obtained about 4.7 years after starting antiretroviral therapy. The receptor source for this set is a woman between 50 and 59 years old with HIV. The CDR3 runs from the conserved cysteine through the conserved F or W.

V gene	CDR3 protein
TRBV5-8	CASHSGSYTDTQYF
TRBV6-1	CASSEILPGLAGGGHEQFF
TRBV7-2	CASTLKSPATGANVLTF
TRBV28	CASSFTGGSGSVDEQYF
TRBV5-1	CASSGQGSTNEKLFF
TRBV10-3	CAISEPSGSFNEQFF
TRBV7-2	CAPTGGVDRGDTQYF
TRBV10-3	CAISTGEGQPQHF
TRBV21-1	CDAPDDGYTF
TRBV6-1	CASSEVWLAVSTDTQYF
TRBV5-6	CASSLGLGTYEQYF
TRBV7-8	CASSGRQVPYEQYF
TRBV18	CASSPFEGGRNTEAFF
TRBV19	CASSIDWDGNQPQHF
TRBV5-1	CASRDGGGTDTQYF
TRBV18	CASSPGEAHEQYF
TRBV19	CASSTRDRDNQPQHF
TRBV9	CASSVGYSLADTQYF
TRBV19	CASSGRTSNQPQHF
TRBV5-1	CASSPGWGAQETQYF
TRBV10-3	CAISLDGGSYNEQFF
TRBV6-5	CASSYVAAGNTIYF
TRBV5-4	CASSLFGTGLYNEQFF
TRBV5-1	CASSLMLSYEQYF
TRBV6-5	CASKAGARDTEAFF
TRBV29-1	CSVSNGGAGYEQYF
TRBV7-2	CASSFGQGGETQYF
TRBV21-1	CASTQVGSSDTQYF
TRBV28	CASSPLGVLGTQYF
TRBV5-4	CASSLVIGKEAGELFF
TRBV19	CASSINSPNTGELFF
TRBV7-9	CASSSPGQTFYGYTF